This TCR beta chain originates from a study of T cells in Graves' hyperthyroidism and ophthalmopathy. Any patient presenting with uncontrolled infection, other autoimmune disease, pregnancy or lactation was left out. Diagnosing involved the use of clinical symptoms, serum thyroxine and TRAb, thyroid ultrasound and orbital computed tomography. The source material, RNA transcripts, was used to amplify TCR beta CDR3 regions. The HTBI primer set drove a first-round RT-PCR of the TCR CDR3. TCRdb recomputed calls from the multiplex PCR reads with MiXCR, one row per CDR3 protein. Of 500,000 to 650,000 distinct CDR3 sequences listed, about 45% are singletons. Study findings and constraints: Most expanded thyroid clonotypes above 0.001 recurred in blood.

This clonotype was seen many times. What it binds is not known. This receptor was identified in an adult woman with Graves' disease, either hyperthyroidism or ophthalmopathy (not recorded which). The sample taken for sequencing was peripheral blood or thyroid tissue (not recorded which).

The CDR3 coding sequence is TGTGCCAGCAGCGCCGCCGGGGCCCTGAGCACCGGGGAGCTGTTTTTT. This sequence encodes CASSAAGALSTGELFF. The J gene is TRBJ2-2, the V gene TRBV7-2, with D tentatively TRBD1 or TRBD2 (5 bases each). Looked up from germline, CDR1 is SGHTA and CDR2 is FQGNSA. V lost 5 bases and J lost 4, with 17 bases in between. The CDR3 has 16 residues.